The clone carrying this T cell receptor (beta chain) occurred many times. What it binds is unknown. These data come from a study of identical twins. Findings and caveats of the study: There were fewer insertions in abundant cord blood beta clonotypes, but memory repertoires showed no such pattern. Zero-insertion analyses might be partly confounded by invariant T cells like MAIT and iNKT.

TCRdb redid the calling of the 5' RACE reads with MiXCR, one entry per CDR3 protein. The sample gives some 250,000 distinct CDR3 sequences, 12% of which show up once; about 3.9% is in the top ten. Germline CDR1 is MNHEY and CDR2 is SVGEGT. CDR3 length equals 16 residues. V was shortened by 5 bases and J by 2 bases, with 16 bases between the two germline ends. This same sample was also taken into another study, of yellow fever vaccine responses in identical twins. This second study says: Twin vaccine T cell responses reportedly seemed partly convergent, partly personalized.

The V and J genes are TRBV6-2 or TRBV6-3 and TRBJ2-1, with D possibly being TRBD1 (5 bases). The receptor was derived from a woman in her late teens or twenties in good health. The sequencing sample was made of memory (CD45RO+) T cells sorted from blood. The CDR3 DNA sequence: TGTGCCAGCAGTAGGTGGGGCGCCGGAACCTACAATGAGCAGTTCTTC. Its translation is CASSRWGAGTYNEQFF.